This is a list of T cell receptor beta chains from one sample in a study of cytomegalovirus exposure and HLA in healthy donors. The data were produced by immunoSEQ multiplex PCR, yet TCRdb's version contains in-frame clones alone and is incomplete. Among hundreds of thousands of clones listed, 90% were seen once. Sequenced input: PBMCs. All receptors derive from a woman in her twenties or thirties in good health and CMV-seronegative. Each CDR3 is given with its conserved first and last residue. The order of the fields is J gene, D gene, CDR3 length, V gene, CDR3 protein. D genes are given only for firm matches.

TRBJ2-4 TRBD1 17 TRBV30 CAWSNMGQARDKNIQYF
TRBJ2-2 - 12 TRBV15 CATSRASGELFF
TRBJ1-2 TRBD1 15 TRBV9 CASSVQQGANYGYTF
TRBJ1-5 - 15 TRBV6-4 CASSDLVHSNQPQHF
TRBJ2-7 - 14 TRBV5-4 CASRPRGNSYEQYF
TRBJ2-3 - 12 TRBV30 CAWGRVESVQYF
TRBJ2-1 - 18 TRBV5-1 CASRGGGLASSSYNEQFF
TRBJ2-7 - 14 TRBV6-5 CASSSQGLVYEQYF
TRBJ2-3 - 14 TRBV19 CASSIVTGTDTQYF
TRBJ2-1 TRBD1 13 TRBV27 CASSLVQGAEQFF
TRBJ2-7 TRBD1 17 TRBV25-1 CASSVPRTGGVYYEQYF
TRBJ1-1 - 13 TRBV11-2 CASSLTRQPEAFF
TRBJ2-7 - 14 TRBV7-8 CATGGTDLTYEQYF
TRBJ1-5 TRBD1 15 TRBV2 CASKDRGGINQPQHF
TRBJ2-7 - 11 TRBV30 CAWSDSYEQYF
TRBJ2-6 - 20 TRBV28 CASSFKVEISSFGGANVLTF
TRBJ1-2 TRBD1 16 TRBV19 CASSLGQASFNYGYTF
TRBJ2-7 - 14 TRBV6-4 CATSKPRWQKRQYF
TRBJ2-1 - 13 TRBV27 CASSPGFMDEQFF
TRBJ1-5 - 15 TRBV12-5 CASVEGLFSNQPQHF
TRBJ2-5 TRBD2 16 TRBV9 CASSVGAGGPGETQYF
TRBJ2-2 - 14 TRBV27 CASSRRWDTGELFF